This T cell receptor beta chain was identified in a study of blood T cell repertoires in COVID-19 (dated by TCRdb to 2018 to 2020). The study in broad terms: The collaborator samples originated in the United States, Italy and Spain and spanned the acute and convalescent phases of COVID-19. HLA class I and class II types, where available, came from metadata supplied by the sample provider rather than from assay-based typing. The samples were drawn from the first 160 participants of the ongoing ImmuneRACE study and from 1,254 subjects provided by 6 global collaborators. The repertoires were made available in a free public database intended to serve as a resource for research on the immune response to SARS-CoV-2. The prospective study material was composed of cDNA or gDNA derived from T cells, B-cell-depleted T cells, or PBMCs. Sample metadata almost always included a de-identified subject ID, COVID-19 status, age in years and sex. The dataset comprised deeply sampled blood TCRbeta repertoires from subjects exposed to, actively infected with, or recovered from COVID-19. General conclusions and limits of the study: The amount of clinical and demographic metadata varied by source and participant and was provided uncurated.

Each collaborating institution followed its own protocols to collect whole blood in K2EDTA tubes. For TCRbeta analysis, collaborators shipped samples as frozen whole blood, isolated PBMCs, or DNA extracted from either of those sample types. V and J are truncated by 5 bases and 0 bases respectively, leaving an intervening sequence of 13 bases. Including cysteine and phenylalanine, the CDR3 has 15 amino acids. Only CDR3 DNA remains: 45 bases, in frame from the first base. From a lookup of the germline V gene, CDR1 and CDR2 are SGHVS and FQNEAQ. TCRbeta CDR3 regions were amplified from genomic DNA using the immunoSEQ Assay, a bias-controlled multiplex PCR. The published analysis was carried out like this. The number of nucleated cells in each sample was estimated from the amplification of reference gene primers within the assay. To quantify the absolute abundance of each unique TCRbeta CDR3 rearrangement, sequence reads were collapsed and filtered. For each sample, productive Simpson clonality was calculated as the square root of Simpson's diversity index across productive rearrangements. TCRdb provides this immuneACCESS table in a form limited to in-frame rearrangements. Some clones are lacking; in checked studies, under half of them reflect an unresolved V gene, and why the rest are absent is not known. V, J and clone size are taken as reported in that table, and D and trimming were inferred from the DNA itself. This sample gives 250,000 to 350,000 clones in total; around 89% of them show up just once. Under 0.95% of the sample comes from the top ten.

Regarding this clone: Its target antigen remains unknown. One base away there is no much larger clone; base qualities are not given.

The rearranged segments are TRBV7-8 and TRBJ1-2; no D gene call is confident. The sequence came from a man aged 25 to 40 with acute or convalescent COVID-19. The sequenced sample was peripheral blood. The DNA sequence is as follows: TGTGCCAGCAGCCGAAGGACTCAAGCTAACTATGGCTACACCTTC. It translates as CASSRRTQANYGYTF.